This T cell receptor (beta chain) was obtained from a study of human T cells and chemical hapten exposure. Whole-study context: Across its 20 to 30 weeks, the study gave patients weekly diphenylcyclopropenone doses to the scalp. Enrolled patients were predominantly female and had alopecia areata, totalis or universalis.

Time point here: patch test 1, 2 weeks after DPC sensitization. Treatment indicated: therapeutic diphenylcyclopropenone sensitization with weekly scalp DPC. TCRdb re-analysed the RACE reads in MiXCR, keeping a single row per CDR3 protein. This table has tens of thousands of distinct CDR3 sequences, approximately 10% appearing once. The CDR3 loop spans 12 amino acids. Between the trimmed V and J ends, which lost 0 bases and 6 bases, there was a span of 5 bases. CDR1 and CDR2 from the germline V gene are SGHNT and YENEEA. The source is a woman in her fifties or sixties with alopecia areata. Some clones in this sample may be carry-over from other donors' samples. The gene calls are TRBV11-3 and TRBJ1-1, with no clear D. The input for sequencing was whole blood, taken in connection with sensitization to the hapten diphenylcyclopropenone (DPC). For the CDR3, the DNA is TGTGCCAGCAGCTTAGATCGGGCTGAAGCTTTCTTT. Translating gives CASSLDRAEAFF.